The source of this T cell receptor beta chain is a study of T cells in localized non-small cell lung cancer. CDR3 size: 13 residues. CDR1 and CDR2 (germline): SGHKS, YYEKEE (reference sequence). The V end lost 3 bases, the J end lost 4 bases, and 10 bases lay between the germline ends. In the case of this clone: Its matching antigen is unknown.

The study's findings and limits: There was higher T cell clonality in uninvolved adjacent lung than in tumor, and it was highest there.

Only in-frame clones appear in the TCRdb table, and some are missing; sequencing was by immunoSEQ multiplex PCR. The sample lists 35,000 or so clones; approximately 88% were seen once. This clonotype originated in a woman aged 35 to 70 with stage I lung adenocarcinoma. This chain uses TRBV5-5 with TRBJ1-1, with D hard to call. Sequences were derived from peripheral blood, sampled before any cancer treatment. The CDR3 DNA reads as TGTGCCAGCAGCTATTCCACAAGCACTGAAGCTTTCTTT. It yields the protein CASSYSTSTEAFF.